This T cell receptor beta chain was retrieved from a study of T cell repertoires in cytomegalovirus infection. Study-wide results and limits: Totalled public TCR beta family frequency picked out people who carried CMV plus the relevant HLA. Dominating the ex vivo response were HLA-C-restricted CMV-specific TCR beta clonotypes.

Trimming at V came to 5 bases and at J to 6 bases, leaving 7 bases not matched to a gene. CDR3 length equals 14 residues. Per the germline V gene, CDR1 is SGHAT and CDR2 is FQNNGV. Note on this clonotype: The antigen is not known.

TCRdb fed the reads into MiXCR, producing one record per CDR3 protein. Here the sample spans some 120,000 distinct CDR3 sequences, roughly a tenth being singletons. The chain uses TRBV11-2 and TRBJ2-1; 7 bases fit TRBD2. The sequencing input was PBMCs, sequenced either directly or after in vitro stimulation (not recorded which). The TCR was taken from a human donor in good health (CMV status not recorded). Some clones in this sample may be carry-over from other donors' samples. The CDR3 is CASSLLVAGNEQFF. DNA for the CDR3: TGTGCCAGCAGCCTCCTAGTAGCGGGCAATGAGCAGTTCTTC.